The 15 T cell receptor beta chains reported below all come from one sample, sequenced in a study of Tregs in tolerant kidney transplant recipients. Profiling relied on immunoSEQ multiplex PCR, and the TCRdb table lists in-frame clones only, not all of them. The sample gives about 60,000 clones, over 85% of which show up once; approximately 9.9% is in the top ten. The sequencing used CD8+ T cells from blood, collected before the transplant. These receptor sequences come from a human donor who received a combined kidney and bone marrow transplant.

V usage is TRBV7-3 and J usage is TRBJ2-1, with D maybe TRBD2 (5 bases). The germline gives CDR1 SGHTA, CDR2 FQGTGA. CDR3 size: 12 residues. V lost 4 bases to trimming and J lost 8 bases, with 9 bases between them. CDR3 sequence (DNA): TGTGCCAGCAGCTGGGCGGGCGATGAGCAGTTCTTC. Its translation: CASSWAGDEQFF.

V and J are TRBV28 and TRBJ1-1; no clear D. The CDR3 has 14 residues. Germline CDR1 reads MDHEN; CDR2 reads SYDVKM. The ends were cut back, 3 bases at V and 7 bases at J, with 15 bases in the middle. For the CDR3, the DNA is TGTGCCAGCAGTTTTCCAAGGAGGGTAGGTGAAGCTTTCTTT. It encodes CASSFPRRVGEAFF.

The chain uses TRBV18 and TRBJ2-3; 9 bases agree with TRBD1. The CDR3 is 15 residues long. V lost 2 bases and J lost 4; bases outside the gene matches: 4. Looked up from germline, CDR1 is KGHSH and CDR2 is LQKENI. CDR3 sequence (DNA): TGTGCCAGCTCACCAGCCGGACAGGGGTCAGATACGCAGTATTTT. This codes for CASSPAGQGSDTQYF.

The V gene is TRBV30, the J gene TRBJ1-6, with 12 bases aligning to TRBD1. There are 14 residues in the CDR3. The ends lost 4 bases at V and 10 bases at J; junction bases unmatched: 5. Germline CDR1 is GTSNPN and CDR2 is SVGIG (reference sequence). The CDR3 nucleotides read TGTGCCTGGACTACCGGGACAGGGGGCTCACCCCTCCACTTT. As protein: CAWTTGTGGSPLHF. The full variable domain, its missing parts supplied by reference TRBV30 and TRBJ1-6, is SQTIHQWPATLVQPVGSPLSLECTVEGTSNPNLYWYRQAAGRGLQLLFYSVGIGQISSEVPQNLSASRPQDRQFILSSKKLLLSDSGFYLCAWTTGTGGSPLHFGNGTRLTVT.

This chain connects TRBV15 to TRBJ2-1; D perhaps matches TRBD2 (6 bases). The V and J ends lost 8 bases and 8 bases respectively, with 16 bases between them. The CDR3 runs 13 residues. The germline CDR1 and CDR2 sequences are LNHNV and YYDKDF (reference sequence). The CDR3 is CATQSGVSDEQFF. The CDR3 DNA sequence: TGTGCCACCCAATCGGGGGTCTCGGATGAGCAGTTCTTC.

The CDR3 here is CAWTKPGTYYEQYF. DNA of the CDR3: TGTGCCTGGACCAAACCCGGGACATACTACGAGCAGTACTTC. The rearrangement joins TRBV30 to TRBJ2-7; D is perhaps TRBD1 (6 bases). Trimming cost V 4 bases and J 3 bases, with 16 bases left between them. Germline assignment: CDR1 GTSNPN and CDR2 SVGIG (reference sequence). The CDR3 contains 14 residues.

The chain couples TRBV19 to TRBJ2-7; TRBD1 is a possible D gene (6 bases). V dropped 3 bases and J dropped 4 bases, with 16 bases sitting between them. This CDR3 region has 15 residues. Germline CDR1 and CDR2: LNHDA and SQIVND (reference sequence). CDR3 coding DNA: TGTGCCAGTAGTATCTTTCAGGGGAAGGGATACGAGCAGTACTTC. Residues: CASSIFQGKGYEQYF.

V gene TRBV15 combines with J gene TRBJ2-3, with 10 bases aligning to TRBD2. Per germline, CDR1 LNHNV and CDR2 YYDKDF (reference sequence). The CDR3 has 16 residues. After removal of 5 bases from V and 5 bases from J, the junction contained 10 bases not matched to a gene. DNA of the CDR3: TGTGCCACCAGCTTAGAAAGCGGGAGGGCCATAGATACGCAGTATTTT. Translated: CATSLESGRAIDTQYF.

This clone has more than one count but fewer than ten. The chain employs TRBV19 and TRBJ1-2; possibly TRBD1 for D (6 bases). Germline CDR1 reads LNHDA; CDR2 reads SQIVND (reference sequence). The CDR3 spans 15 residues. Trimming left V 6 bases short and J 7 bases short, with 21 bases between. CDR3 sequence reads: CASSPSLGAYRGYTF. CDR3 sequence (DNA): TGTGCCAGTAGCCCCTCCTTGGGGGCTTACCGTGGCTACACCTTC.

The chain has TRBV4-1 and TRBJ2-4, with 8 bases matching TRBD2. After removal of 4 bases from V and 8 bases from J, the junction contained 19 bases not matched to a gene. The CDR3 contains 18 residues. The V gene's germline CDR1 is MGHRA and CDR2 YSYEKL. CDR3 nucleotide sequence: TGCGCCAGCAGCCTACAAGGACAGCCAAGCGGGGGTCGGGACATTCAGTACTTC. Its translation: CASSLQGQPSGGRDIQYF.

The chain carries TRBV9 and TRBJ2-7, with D tentatively TRBD2 (6 bases). Trimming pared 3 bases from V and 3 bases from J, leaving 13 bases between. This CDR3 comprises 14 residues. CDR1 is SGDLS and CDR2 is YYNGEE in the germline V gene. The CDR3: CASSAGTRDYEQYF. DNA of the CDR3: TGTGCCAGCAGCGCCGGGACTCGCGACTACGAGCAGTACTTC.

The V and J genes are TRBV9 and TRBJ2-2; 10 bases agree with TRBD2. The CDR3 runs to 16 residues. V shed 4 bases, J shed 4 bases, and the junction held 7 bases outside the gene matches. Per germline, CDR1 SGDLS and CDR2 YYNGEE. In nucleotides, the CDR3 is TGTGCCAGCAGCTCCGGGACTAGCGAGCCCACCGGGGAGCTGTTTTTT. It codes for CASSSGTSEPTGELFF.

This clone was seen a handful of times. The CDR3 DNA is TGTGCCAGCAGCAAAGACCTATTGAGGGTTGGATCGCACGTGGATACGCAGTATTTT. This translates into CASSKDLLRVGSHVDTQYF. The chain employs TRBV21-1 and TRBJ2-3; no check of the table's D call, TRBD2, against the DNA was made. TRBV21-1 constitutes a pseudogene. The CDR3 is 19 residues long.

There are a few counts of this clone. The J gene is TRBJ2-7, the V gene TRBV7-6, with a weak D call TRBD2 (6 bases). CDR1 and CDR2 from the germline V gene are SGHVS and FNYEAQ. The CDR3 spans 15 residues. With 2 bases removed from V and 3 bases from J, the gap between germline ends came to 14 bases. CDR3 sequence (DNA): TGTGCCAGCAGCTTATCGTTGGCGGGGATCTACGAGCAGTACTTC. Its protein product is CASSLSLAGIYEQYF.

The V gene is TRBV7-9, the J gene TRBJ2-1, with no clear D. V was clipped by 5 bases and J by 2 bases, with 13 bases between them. In germline, CDR1 is SEHNR, CDR2 FQNEAQ (reference sequence). The CDR3 length is 15 residues. DNA for the CDR3: TGTGCCAGCAGCCCCTCCCCGAGCCCCTACAATGAGCAGTTCTTC. This gives the protein CASSPSPSPYNEQFF.